The clone carrying this T cell receptor beta chain was counted many times. What it recognizes is unknown. Germline V lookup: CDR1 ENHRY, CDR2 SYGVKD. The ends were cut back, 2 bases at V and 0 bases at J, with 15 bases in the middle. This CDR3 contains 17 residues. TCRdb re-called the 5' RACE reads through MiXCR, storing one row per CDR3 protein. The table includes approximately 190,000 distinct CDR3 sequences, roughly 18% detected once. The sample comes from a study of T-cell memory formation after mild COVID-19. Study-level points and caveats: Clones that contracted from day 15 to 85 had balanced CD4/CD8; later expanders were CD4+ biased.

The specimen sequenced was PBMCs or a T cell subset sorted from them (not recorded which). The V gene is TRBV10-3, the J gene TRBJ2-3; perhaps TRBD1 as D (7 bases). The clonotype was recovered from an adult woman who had mild COVID-19 (a few samples of this study predate the infection). Cell type and time point are not known. Here the CDR3 DNA reads TGTGCCATCAGTGAGACGGCGGGACAGCTTAGCACAGATACGCAGTATTTT. It codes for CAISETAGQLSTDTQYF.